This is a list of T cell receptor beta chains from one sample in a study of T cell responses to AZD1222 COVID-19 vaccine. Libraries were prepared by immunoSEQ multiplex PCR; TCRdb keeps only in-frame clonotypes and omits some of them. Of 140,000 to 150,000 clones in the sample, approximately 93% were seen once. Source: peripheral blood, taken after recovery from COVID-19. The receptors derive from an adult who had recovered from COVID-19. CDR3s include the opening cysteine and the closing phenylalanine or tryptophan. A D gene is named only where the DNA matches it firmly. The size entry is marked missing in some rows and otherwise reads once, few, many or a size class.

clone_size cdr3_length d_call j_call v_call cdr3_nt cdr3_aa
- 16 TRBD2 TRBJ2-1 TRBV20-1 TGCAGTGCTAGTGGGACTAGCGGGAGCTCCTACAATGAGCAGTTCTTC CSASGTSGSSYNEQFF
- 16 - TRBJ1-5 TRBV7-9 TGTGCCAGCAGCTTAAGCCGAGGCGGGTATTATCAGCCCCAGCATTTT CASSLSRGGYYQPQHF
- 15 TRBD2 TRBJ2-1 TRBV19 TGTGCCAGTAGTCTGGGCCTAGTGGGGGGGAATGAGCAGTTCTTC CASSLGLVGGNEQFF
- 15 TRBD2 TRBJ2-3 TRBV5-1 TGCGCCAGCAGAACCACTAGCGGTAAAACAGATACGCAGTATTTT CASRTTSGKTDTQYF
- 15 - TRBJ2-2 TRBV11-2 TGTGCCAGCAGCCTAGGACAGATGAACACCGGGGAGCTGTTTTTT CASSLGQMNTGELFF
once 16 TRBD1 TRBJ2-2 TRBV11-3 TGTGCCAGCAGCTCAGACAGGGGTCCGAACACCGGGGAGCTGTTTTTT CASSSDRGPNTGELFF
- 15 - TRBJ1-1 TRBV28 TGTGCCAGCAGTTCCTCGAGGACGTCATCGGCTGAAGCTTTCTTT CASSSSRTSSAEAFF
- 14 - TRBJ1-4 TRBV7-9 TGTGCCAGCAGCCCCGACGGGGGTAATGAAAAACTGTTTTTT CASSPDGGNEKLFF
- 13 TRBD1 TRBJ1-2 TRBV5-4 TGTGCCAGCAGCCGGGACAGTAACTATGGCTACACCTTC CASSRDSNYGYTF
- 15 TRBD1 TRBJ1-1 TRBV6-5 TGTGCCAGCAGTTATACGACAGGGGGCTACACTGAAGCTTTCTTT CASSYTTGGYTEAFF
- 15 - TRBJ1-1 TRBV6-1 TGTGCCAGCAGTGAACCATGGGACCTGAACACTGAAGCTTTCTTT CASSEPWDLNTEAFF
- 14 - TRBJ2-3 TRBV7-3 TGTGCCAGCAGCTTAGAGGCTAGCACAGATACGCAGTATTTT CASSLEASTDTQYF
- 13 - TRBJ2-7 TRBV7-3 TGTGCCAGCAGCCCCGGGGACCGCTACGAGCAGTACTTC CASSPGDRYEQYF
- 14 - TRBJ1-5 TRBV7-9 TGTGCCAGCAGCCTACAGACAGAGAATCAGCCCCAGCATTTT CASSLQTENQPQHF
- 11 - TRBJ2-2 TRBV5-5 TGTGCCAGCAGCTTGTCGTGGGAGCTGTTTTTT CASSLSWELFF
- 15 TRBD1 TRBJ2-7 TRBV6-5 TGTGCCAGCAGAGCCCGGGACAGGAGCTCCTACGAGCAGTACTTC CASRARDRSSYEQYF
- 18 - TRBJ2-3 TRBV5-1 TGCGCCAGCAGCGCTCTAGCAGGGAGGCAGACTAGCACAGATACGCAGTATTTT CASSALAGRQTSTDTQYF
- 14 - TRBJ1-2 TRBV5-4 TGTGCCAGCAGCCGCAAGCCGAATCTTTATGGCTACACCTTC CASSRKPNLYGYTF
once 17 TRBD2 TRBJ2-5 TRBV7-8 TGTGCCAGCAGCCACCGCGCCCTAGCGGGAGTATCAGAGACCCAGTACTTC CASSHRALAGVSETQYF
- 14 - TRBJ2-7 TRBV5-3 TGTGCCAGAAGCTTGGGGACAAGAGTTAGCGAGCAGTACTTC CARSLGTRVSEQYF
- 14 - TRBJ1-4 TRBV9 TGTGCCAGCAGCGTAGACGGTACGAACGAAAAACTGTTTTTT CASSVDGTNEKLFF
- 14 TRBD1 TRBJ1-2 TRBV19 TGTGCCAGTAGGACTTCCGGGACAGACTATGGCTACACCTTC CASRTSGTDYGYTF
few 16 TRBD2 TRBJ2-1 TRBV4-2 TGTGCCAGCAGCCAAGACCCTAGCGGGAGTCTGAATGAGCAGTTCTTC CASSQDPSGSLNEQFF
once 14 - TRBJ1-2 TRBV9 TGTGCCAGCAGCGTCAGCGGCGTCGACTATGGCTACACCTTC CASSVSGVDYGYTF
once 19 - TRBJ1-5 TRBV19 TGTGCCAGTAGTATAGCCGCCCTCTCCCAGGGGATTGGCAATCAGCCCCAGCATTTT CASSIAALSQGIGNQPQHF
- 16 - TRBJ2-2 TRBV21-1 TGTGCCAGCAGGTCCTGGCGGGAGCGACGTGACGGGGAGCTGTTTTTT CASRSWRERRDGELFF
- 14 - TRBJ2-3 TRBV19 TGTGCCAGTTCCCTCTCGGGGTACACAGATACGCAGTATTTT CASSLSGYTDTQYF